This TCR beta chain was obtained from a study of cytomegalovirus exposure and HLA in healthy donors (dated by TCRdb to the late 2010s). Some background on the complete study: An earlier analysis of approximately 550 of the donors reported approximately 300 Gb of sequence data and 100 million to 130 million unique TCR beta sequences from 190 million or so T cells. Both class I and class II loci were covered by HLA typing, at four-digit resolution. An earlier analysis of approximately 500 of the donors applied high-throughput TCR beta sequencing to assess whether each TCR beta V gene segment acted as functional or pseudogenic. Across 300 to 400 genotyped donors of the cohort, an average of 235,054 unique TCR beta nucleotide sequences per donor were sequenced, and around 19% of those sequences were non-productive. Donor age, sex, ethnicity and CMV serostatus were compiled together with the repertoire data. A later analysis re-examined previously published TCR beta repertoires from over 500 donors and added high-resolution HLA genotyping to investigate patterns of TCR occurrence. The T cell repertoires of 666 subjects were profiled by immunosequencing and related to cytomegalovirus serostatus. About 300 gigabases of sequencing data and roughly 81 million unique TCR sequences made up an early release that covered under 750 HLA-typed donors. High-throughput TCR immunosequencing, statistical association of individual TCRs with disease status, and machine learning were combined to predict cytomegalovirus infection status. Along with the approximately 700-subject first cohort, a separate validation cohort of over a hundred different subjects was used. Typing coverage varied by locus: about 629-630 donors for A, B, C, DRB1 and DQB1; some 520 for DQA1; about 570 for DPA1; approximately 450 for DPB1. Genome-wide SNP genotypes for about 65% of the roughly 700 donors were used in a later genetic analysis, which treated that subset as a discovery cohort. Every discovery cohort repertoire had been produced on one sequencing platform. Roughly five DR-DQ haplotypes were handled as single units for association and clustering, since linkage in the cohort was strong. Of the roughly 400 genotyped donors, approximately 83% fell in the genetic ancestry cluster associated with self-reported Caucasian donors. The aim of the study was to test whether cataloging public T cell receptors could identify signatures of past pathogen exposure. The later analysis used no new phenotypic data to find candidate immune exposures, relying instead on TCR beta sequences and their occurrence across donors.

Results and caveats for the whole study, not just this receptor: Immune exposure information for the cohort was limited to CMV serostatus. Because counts were too low, around 18 rarely observed V segments, including chromosome 9 orphons, were left out of the earlier analysis of approximately 580 of the donors. A later analysis found that TCR association rates varied across HLA loci, with DRB1 alleles showing the most associated TCRs and HLA-C alleles the fewest. An earlier analysis of 587 of the donors showed that most TCR beta V segments appeared in productive rearrangements either about 90% or about 30% of the time, which broadly matched IMGT annotations. Most TCR sequences were observed very rarely across donors, whereas some public TCRs were present in many individuals. In a later analysis, about 16,000 TCR beta sequences were associated with specific HLA alleles at a false discovery rate of 0.05. In a later genetic analysis, a missense DCLRE1C variant was associated with V-gene and J-gene trimming of TCR beta chains, and the association was replicated in an independent cohort. A later analysis found that most CMV-associated TCR beta chains appeared HLA-restricted, with HLA associations seemingly driven largely by CMV exposure. The classifier was reported to diagnose cytomegalovirus status with high specificity and sensitivity in both the original cohort and the validation cohort. According to a later analysis, parvovirus B19, influenza, CMV and Epstein-Barr virus appeared linked to several top co-occurrence clusters. A further reported finding was that TCR beta sequences accurately predicted the HLA-A and HLA-B alleles for most subjects in the first cohort. Linkage disequilibrium might explain the correlated functional status among segregating V segments, but an unknown experimental factor could not be ruled out. Compared with equally common non-associated chains, HLA-associated TCR beta chains in a later analysis were more clonally expanded and had lower generation probabilities. The authors suggested that the approach could potentially be extended to other disease states and immunological phenotypes. Assigning TCR associations to individual alleles was difficult when HLA alleles, especially DR and DQ, strongly co-occurred. In this cohort, only TCR beta chains were sequenced, and detectable features were limited by the absence of alpha or paired-chain data. According to a later genetic analysis, donors in an Asian-associated ancestry cluster had fewer N-insertions in productive TCRs than the roughly 660-donor mean. Because the 87-base-pair reads could not distinguish some IMGT-functional V segments, including TRBV6-2 and TRBV6-3, those segments were excluded. In vitro tests confirmed that three of the cytomegalovirus-associated TCR beta chains recognize cytomegalovirus antigens. A group of highly shared sequence variants was considered likely to be a technical artifact of the sequencing pipeline. Sequencing depth was assumed to be roughly uniform across donors in the presence/absence analyses, though that assumption may not hold. The study gave a list of 150 to 200 TCR beta chains associated with cytomegalovirus. Because HLA typing was missing for some donors at each locus, association tests included only the typed subset.

After removal of 1 base from V and 5 bases from J, the junction retains 3 bases not matched to a gene. The germline V gene (reference sequence) specifies LNHDA as CDR1 and SQIVND as CDR2. The cysteine opens and the phenylalanine closes a CDR3 of 16 amino acids. This entry keeps only the CDR3 DNA: 48 bases, framed from base 1. The cohort was made up of under 800 healthy bone marrow donors. Cohort members were all nominally healthy when sampled, although unrecorded immune exposures were likely present. The donor tested CMV seronegative, placing the donor among the 350 or so seronegative members of the cohort. A peripheral blood sample was provided by each donor, and peripheral blood mononuclear cells were used for TCR beta sequencing. Genomic DNA extraction from the blood cell samples was performed with the Qiagen DNeasy Blood Extraction Kit. This clone was seen once. No cognate antigen has been identified for it. Base-call qualities are not available, and no considerably larger clone is one nucleotide away.

The library relied on the immunoSEQ multiplex PCR assay. For the multiplex PCR, a mixture combining 60 forward primers for TCR Vbeta segments and 13 reverse primers for TCR Jbeta segments was used. The CDR3 region of rearranged TCR beta genes was amplified from genomic DNA by a multiplex PCR assay. On the Illumina HiSeq System, the amplified TCR beta libraries were sequenced as 87-base-pair reads. The published analysis was carried out like this. A later analysis tallied roughly 76 million unique TCR beta chains across the 650 to 750 repertoires, and some 10 million of those chains were shared by two or more donors. To remove PCR and sequencing errors, raw reads were error-corrected and collapsed into unique sequences using a nearest-neighbor algorithm that merged closely related sequences. V, D and J gene segments were assigned by aligning CDR3 sequences to IMGT reference sequences. Each retained sequence needed at least a six-nucleotide match to both a V gene segment and a J gene segment. A rearrangement was called productive if the CDR3 had no stop codons and remained in frame with V and J, and every other rearrangement was called non-productive. CDR3 was defined according to IMGT convention as the region running from the second conserved V-encoded cysteine to the conserved J-encoded phenylalanine. The earlier analysis of 450 to 750 of the donors excluded any sequence lacking an unambiguous match to a single V gene segment. In an earlier analysis of approximately 590 of the donors, a V segment was called functional when productive rearrangements were above 56.7%, and segregating when the standard deviation between donors exceeded 5%. A statistical classification framework was developed to diagnose cytomegalovirus status using the catalog of TCR beta chain sequences. In a later analysis, V and J genes were assigned by comparing TCR nucleotide sequences against IMGT/GENE-DB human TR gene sequences. In a later analysis, CDR3 sequences and most-parsimonious VDJ recombination scenarios were assigned using the TCRdist pipeline. In a later analysis, each TCR beta chain was defined by its CDR3 amino acid sequence together with its V-gene family, and reads without a unique V-gene family were excluded. A later analysis removed roughly 590 highly shared, low-generation-probability nucleotide sequences to deal with suspected cross-contamination and a sequencing artifact. A later analysis calculated a clonal expansion index for each public chain from normalized within-repertoire ranks of inferred template counts. A later analysis computed generation probabilities with a VDJ recombination model fitted to out-of-frame rearrangements, and checked the results against IGoR. In a later analysis, hypergeometric tests were used to score TCR-TCR, TCR-HLA and TCR-CMV co-occurrence, with a repertoire-size bias correction applied to TCR pairs. To estimate false discovery rates, a later analysis permuted the HLA or CMV assignments 20 times. In a later analysis, co-occurring TCRs were grouped with DBSCAN, and TCRdist sequence similarity was added when clustering was performed within HLA-allele-positive subsets. Repertoires with fewer than 30,000 or more than 120,000 public chains, plus five repertoires with anomalous nucleotide sharing, were excluded from co-occurrence clustering. The table was pulled from immuneACCESS by TCRdb, which kept in-frame rearrangements only. Such tables lose some clones; where checked, under half of the loss comes from unresolved V genes, and the rest has no known cause. V and J calls and clone size are as listed in that table; D and trimming were resolved from the DNA. This sample lists approximately 150,000 clones; approximately 80% were detected once. The ten largest clones represent 3% to 3.5% of the sample.

The material sequenced was PBMCs. The chain links TRBV19 with TRBJ2-3, with 13 central nucleotides matching TRBD2. This receptor was obtained from a male donor in good health and CMV-seronegative. This receptor carries the CDR3 CASSIGGTSGVDTQYF. The bases are TGTGCCAGTAGTATAGGGGGGACTAGCGGGGTAGATACGCAGTATTTT.